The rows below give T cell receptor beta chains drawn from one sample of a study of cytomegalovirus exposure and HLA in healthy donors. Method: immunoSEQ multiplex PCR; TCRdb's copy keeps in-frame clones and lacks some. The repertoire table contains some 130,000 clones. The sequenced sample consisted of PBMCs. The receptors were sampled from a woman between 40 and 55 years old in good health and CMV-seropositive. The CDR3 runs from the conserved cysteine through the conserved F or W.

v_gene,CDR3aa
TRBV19,CASSPGTGAEAFF
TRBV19,CASSIGAQQPQHF
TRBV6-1,CASNRGGNYGYTF
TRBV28,CASRLGVASSYEQYF
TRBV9,CASESSGTRNSEQFF
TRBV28,CASSRTGNNQPQHF
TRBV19,CASSIISSLGNEQFF
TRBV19,CASSIGGIGSYEQYF
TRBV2,CARWLLHTPEQFF
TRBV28,CASRSTDSYEQYF
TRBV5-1,CASSLGRGNGETQYF
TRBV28,CASRDHTGGGNQPQHF
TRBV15,CATSPRAPSYEQYF
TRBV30,CAWSVGQGGGETQYF
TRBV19,CASSPGTGIGELFF
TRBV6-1,CASEGTLRYEQYF
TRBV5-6,CASSRSGQGNTIYF
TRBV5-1,CASSPDRDQPQHF
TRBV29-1,CSVNIQAAGELFF
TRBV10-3,CAISEAGNWNTEAFF
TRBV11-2,CASSLDSGGVAREWTEAFF
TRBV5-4,CASSLGRTGGWKNIQYF
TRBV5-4,CASSADRDQPQHF
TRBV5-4,CASSRRGPNVLTF
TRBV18,CASSPAGVREQYF
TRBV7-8,CASSLDRGFEQYF
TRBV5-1,CASSFGTNVLTF